Each of the 20 T cell receptor beta chains below was sequenced from the same sample in a study of blood T cells in healthy people across ages. A second PCR, run for roughly 7 to 11 cycles, used a sample-barcoded 5' primer plus a J-beta primer mix. MiXCR, run by TCRdb on the 5' RACE reads, gives a single entry per CDR3 protein. The table has some 890,000 distinct CDR3 sequences, just under 30% seen once. This sample also appeared in a second study, on T cells of mothers and their children.

The source material was blood. These receptors were taken from a woman aged 40-49 years in good health.

This clonotype came up a few times. V usage is TRBV5-5 and J usage is TRBJ1-2; D is uncertain. V gave up 1 base and J gave up 0 bases, with 10 bases separating them. Germline V CDR1 and CDR2: SGHKS, YYEKEE (reference sequence). The CDR3 contains 15 residues. CDR3 DNA: TGTGCCAGCAGCTTGCTCGACCGATCTAACTATGGCTACACCTTC. Translating gives CASSLLDRSNYGYTF.

The chain joins TRBV12-3 or TRBV12-4 to TRBJ2-1; no definite D call. The V and J ends lost 3 bases and 1 base respectively, with 10 bases between them. The CDR3 has 15 amino acids. The CDR3, as DNA: TGTGCCAGCAGTTTGGAAAGGGTGTCCTACAATGAGCAGTTCTTC. Translation: CASSLERVSYNEQFF.

This clonotype was seen more than once but under ten times. A much larger clone differs by one base, so this may be a read error. This chain joins TRBV20-1 and TRBJ1-1; 7 bases are shared with TRBD1. Germline-derived CDR1 and CDR2 are DFQATT and SNEGSKA (reference sequence). The CDR3 is made up of 14 amino acids. CDR3 DNA: TGCAATGCCGCGGACAGGTGGACGAACACTGAAGCTTTCTTT. It encodes CNAADRWTNTEAFF.

The chain couples TRBV27 to TRBJ2-3, with TRBD1 matching 9 bases. CDR1 is MNHEY and CDR2 is SMNVEV in the germline V gene (reference sequence). The J segment lost 5 bases and the V segment lost 6 bases, leaving 6 bases of the junction unmatched. The CDR3 is 14 amino acids. As DNA, the CDR3 is TGTGCCAGCAGCAGGACAGGGGAGGGAGATACGCAGTATTTT. It translates to CASSRTGEGDTQYF.

Note on this clonotype: The conserved phenylalanine or tryptophan is not found at the CDR3 terminus, so this likely reflects a read error. The chain is built from TRBV6-1 and TRBJ2-7; 13 nucleotides align to TRBD2. Trimming at V came to 3 bases and at J to 2 bases, leaving 13 bases not matched to a gene. This CDR3 region has 19 residues. Germline lookup yields CDR1 MNHNS and CDR2 SASEGT. CDR3 nucleotide sequence: TGTGCCAGCAGTGAGCCGACTAGCGGGGGGCTAACAGTTGCCTACGAGCAGTACTGC. Translating gives CASSEPTSGGLTVAYEQYC.

Turning to this clonotype: One end of the junction is discordant with germline, which a read error may explain. The chain recombines TRBV7-9 with TRBJ2-1; 12 bases line up with TRBD1. CDR3 size: 17 residues. The germline V gene encodes CDR1 SEHNR and CDR2 FQNEAQ (reference sequence). CDR3 DNA sequence: TGTGCCAGCAGCTTACCTACGGGACAGGGGGCGCACAATAAGCAGTTCTTC. This encodes CASSLPTGQGAHNKQFF.

J is TRBJ1-5 and V is TRBV12-3 or TRBV12-4; D not resolved. Deletions cut 1 base from V and 1 base from J, with 8 bases between. The CDR3 loop spans 15 amino acids. CDR3 in amino acids: CASSLGVYSNQPQHF. The CDR3 DNA reads TGTGCCAGCAGTTTAGGTGTCTACAGCAATCAGCCCCAGCATTTT.

This clonotype occurred once. The chain employs TRBV12-3 or TRBV12-4 and TRBJ2-1; TRBD2 matches 8 bases. V was clipped by 5 bases and J by 7 bases; unmatched bases: 13. The CDR3 contains 16 residues. The DNA of the CDR3 is TGTGCCAGCAGTCCTCCTACCGGGGGGGCTCGGAATGAGCAGTTCTTC. It translates to CASSPPTGGARNEQFF.

This clonotype was counted many times. This chain joins TRBV4-1 and TRBJ1-6, with D unresolved. CDR3 length: 14 residues. Germline V lookup: CDR1 MGHRA, CDR2 YSYEKL. V lost 2 bases to trimming and J lost 7 bases, with 9 bases between them. Here the CDR3 reads CASSQRTGNSPLHF. CDR3 DNA sequence: TGCGCCAGCAGCCAAAGGACCGGGAATTCACCCCTCCACTTT.

This clonotype has a handful of counts. The DNA for the CDR3 is TGCAGTGCTAGTGCGCAGGGGGGCTACGAGCAGTACTTC. This gives the protein CSASAQGGYEQYF. This chain connects TRBV20-1 to TRBJ2-7; weak D call: TRBD1 (7 bases). Looked up from germline, CDR1 is DFQATT and CDR2 is SNEGSKA (reference sequence). With 3 bases removed from V and 3 bases from J, the gap between germline ends came to 12 bases. The CDR3 totals 13 residues.

This clonotype was seen many times. The chain couples TRBV6-6 to TRBJ2-7; 9 nucleotides match TRBD1. Germline loops: CDR1 MNHNY, CDR2 SVGAGI (reference sequence). V trimming: 6 bases; J trimming: 3 bases; junction bases outside the gene matches: 3. The CDR3 has 13 amino acids. CDR3 in DNA: TGTGCCAGCAGGGCGGGACAGGGCTACGAGCAGTACTTC. It encodes CASRAGQGYEQYF.

This clonotype was found a few times. The genes are TRBV3-1 and TRBJ2-1; unclear D gene. CDR1 and CDR2 from the germline V gene are LGHDT and YNNKEL (reference sequence). This CDR3 contains 12 residues. V was cut by 0 bases and J by 6 bases, with 3 bases left in between. The CDR3 nucleotides read TGTGCCAGCAGCCAAGATGCCAATGAGCAGTTCTTC. It translates to CASSQDANEQFF.

Comment on this clonotype: Mismatch with germline at one junction end may stem from a read error. This chain links TRBV7-3 with TRBJ2-3; no clear D gene. The CDR3 is 13 residues long. Per germline, CDR1 SGHTA and CDR2 FQGTGA. CDR3 protein: CACSARLTDTQYF. The CDR3 DNA sequence: TGTGCCTGCAGCGCCAGACTCACAGATACGCAGTATTTT.

DNA of the CDR3: TGCAGCGTTGATGATTACACCTTC. This translates into CSVDDYTF. This chain uses TRBV29-1 with TRBJ1-2; D is unclear. Germline V CDR1 and CDR2: SQVTM, ANQGSEA. V lost 3 bases and J 11 bases, leaving 4 bases between the germline ends. CDR3 length: 8 amino acids.

In regard to this clonotype: Given a much more abundant clone one base away, this may be a read error. The chain joins TRBV20-1 to TRBJ2-3; D unclear. Germline values: CDR1 DFQATT, CDR2 SNEGSKA (reference sequence). The CDR3 has 13 residues. CDR3 sequence: CSARQVSTDTQCF. The CDR3 DNA reads as TGCAGTGCTAGGCAGGTTAGCACAGATACGCAGTGTTTT.

This clonotype has just a few counts. The chain employs TRBV3-1 and TRBJ2-3; D is ambiguous. The germline V gene encodes CDR1 LGHDT and CDR2 YNNKEL (reference sequence). Trimming removed 5 bases at V and 3 bases at J, with 18 bases between. CDR3 size: 16 residues. The CDR3 is CASSGQGIGRTDTQYF. The CDR3 nucleotides are TGTGCCAGCAGCGGGCAAGGGATCGGAAGAACAGATACGCAGTATTTT.

This chain uses TRBV27 with TRBJ2-7; 8 bases are a match to TRBD1. The germline gives CDR1 MNHEY, CDR2 SMNVEV (reference sequence). V lost 4 bases to trimming and J lost 3 bases; unmatched junction nucleotides: 5. The CDR3 is 14 amino acids. CDR3 amino acids: CASSSAGQDYEQYF. Written as DNA, the CDR3 is TGTGCCAGCAGTTCCGCGGGACAGGACTACGAGCAGTACTTC.

The J gene is TRBJ2-5, the V gene TRBV9, with 9 bases identical to TRBD2. The CDR3 has 16 residues. Per the germline V gene, CDR1 is SGDLS and CDR2 is YYNGEE. V trimming: 3 bases; J trimming: 5 bases; junction bases outside the gene matches: 11. CDR3 loop: CASSEGVAGVGETQYF. In DNA, the CDR3 is TGTGCCAGCAGCGAGGGTGTAGCGGGGGTTGGGGAGACCCAGTACTTC. Full variable domain (rest looked up from reference TRBV9 and TRBJ2-5): DSGVTQTPKHLITATGQRVTLRCSPRSGDLSVYWYQQSLDQGLQFLIQYYNGEERAKGNILERFSAQQFPDLHSELNLSSLELGDSALYFCASSEGVAGVGETQYFGPGTRLLVL.

This clonotype was detected many times. The chain couples TRBV28 to TRBJ2-4, with no clear D. This CDR3 is built from 13 residues. V was clipped by 1 base and J by 8 bases, with 9 bases between them. Germline V gene lookup returns CDR1 MDHEN and CDR2 SYDVKM. The CDR3 protein is CASSLSFPYIQYF. CDR3 bases: TGTGCCAGCAGTTTATCGTTTCCCTACATTCAGTACTTC.

The chain recombines TRBV5-1 with TRBJ1-5; 11 bases map to TRBD1. The CDR3 covers 16 residues. After removal of 4 bases from V and 7 bases from J, the junction contained 10 bases not matched to a gene. CDR1 is SGHRS, CDR2 YFSETQ, per germline. CDR3 residues: CASSPNPGQGVQPQHF. The DNA of the CDR3 is TGCGCCAGCAGCCCAAACCCGGGACAGGGGGTACAGCCCCAGCATTTT.